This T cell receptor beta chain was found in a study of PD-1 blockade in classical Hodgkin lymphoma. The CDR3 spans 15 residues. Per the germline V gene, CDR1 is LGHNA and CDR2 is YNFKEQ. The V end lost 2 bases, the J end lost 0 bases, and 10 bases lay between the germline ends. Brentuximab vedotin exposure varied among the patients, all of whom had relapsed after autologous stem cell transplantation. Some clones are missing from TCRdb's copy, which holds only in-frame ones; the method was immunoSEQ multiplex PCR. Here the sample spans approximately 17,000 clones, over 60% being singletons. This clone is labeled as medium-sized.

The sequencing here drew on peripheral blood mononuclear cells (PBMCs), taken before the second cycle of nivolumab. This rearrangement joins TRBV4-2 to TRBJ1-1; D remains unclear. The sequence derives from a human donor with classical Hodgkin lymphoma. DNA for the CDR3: TGTGCCAGCAGCCAAAACTCTGCTATGAACACTGAAGCTTTCTTT. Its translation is CASSQNSAMNTEAFF.